One and the same sample provided the 11 T cell receptor beta chains below, sequenced in a study of monozygotic twins with cystic fibrosis. Using immunoSEQ multiplex PCR, the repertoire was profiled, and TCRdb retains in-frame clones only, with some absent. Here the sample spans 30,000 or so clones, just over 95% being singletons. Material for sequencing was blood. These TCRs come from a girl aged 2 to 10 with cystic fibrosis.

This sequence joins TRBV7-8 and TRBJ1-1, with unresolved D. This CDR3 contains 15 residues. V gave up 5 bases and J gave up 0 bases, with 13 bases separating them. Germline V gene data show CDR1 as SGHVS and CDR2 as FQNEAQ. CDR3 nucleotides: TGTGCCAGCAGCCCCTTCGGACCGTTGAACACTGAAGCTTTCTTT. It codes for CASSPFGPLNTEAFF.

This chain links TRBV18 with TRBJ2-7, with TRBD2 identical over 12 bases. CDR1 is KGHSH, CDR2 LQKENI, per germline. CDR3 length: 16 amino acids. J gave up 3 bases and V 3 bases, and 6 bases lay outside the gene matches. The CDR3 is CASSPTRLAGDYEQYF. As DNA, the CDR3 is TGTGCCAGCTCACCGACAAGACTAGCGGGGGACTACGAGCAGTACTTC.

The chain is built from TRBV6-1 and TRBJ1-4, with D hard to call. V was clipped by 6 bases and J by 0 bases, with 8 bases between them. Germline loops: CDR1 MNHNS, CDR2 SASEGT. The CDR3 spans 14 residues. The CDR3: CASSRGATNEKLFF. DNA of the CDR3: TGTGCCAGCAGCCGGGGAGCAACTAATGAAAAACTGTTTTTT.

The rearrangement uses TRBV9 and TRBJ2-5; 13 nucleotides align to TRBD2. V trimming: 4 bases; J trimming: 5 bases; junction bases outside the gene matches: 8. The CDR3 covers 16 residues. Germline assignment: CDR1 SGDLS and CDR2 YYNGEE. DNA for the CDR3: TGTGCCAGCAGCACCCGGGGACTAGCGGGAACGGAGACCCAGTACTTC. It specifies CASSTRGLAGTETQYF. The complete variable domain, with remaining parts taken from reference TRBV9 and TRBJ2-5, reads DSGVTQTPKHLITATGQRVTLRCSPRSGDLSVYWYQQSLDQGLQFLIQYYNGEERAKGNILERFSAQQFPDLHSELNLSSLELGDSALYFCASSTRGLAGTETQYFGPGTRLLVL.

The CDR3, as DNA: TGTGCCAGCAGCCTCAGCGGGAGGGCCTCAAATGAGCAGTTCTTC. It encodes CASSLSGRASNEQFF. This chain links TRBV7-9 with TRBJ2-1; 10 nucleotides line up with TRBD2. CDR1 and CDR2 (germline): SEHNR, FQNEAQ (reference sequence). V lost 5 bases, J lost 7 bases, and 8 bases stayed unmatched. This CDR3 contains 15 residues.

The chain joins TRBV5-5 to TRBJ2-7; the match to TRBD1 covers 7 bases. The V gene's germline CDR1 is SGHKS and CDR2 YYEKEE (reference sequence). The CDR3 totals 17 residues. V was clipped by 3 bases and J by 0 bases; unmatched bases: 12. Here the CDR3 DNA reads TGTGCCAGCAGCTCGCCCCGGGACAGTTCGAGCTCCTACGAGCAGTACTTC. This codes for CASSSPRDSSSSYEQYF.

The chain joins TRBV15 to TRBJ2-5; weak D call: TRBD1 (6 bases). The V end lost 0 bases, the J end lost 0 bases, and 17 bases lay between the germline ends. Germline V gives CDR1 LNHNV, CDR2 YYDKDF (reference sequence). The CDR3 is made up of 18 amino acids. This CDR3 reads CATSRDIWAGANQETQYF. For the CDR3, the DNA is TGTGCCACCAGCAGAGATATTTGGGCAGGGGCAAACCAAGAGACCCAGTACTTC.

This chain joins TRBV5-1 and TRBJ1-3, with TRBD1 identical over 11 bases. The CDR3 spans 15 residues. V gave up 4 bases and J gave up 4 bases; unmatched junction bases: 4. The germline V gene encodes CDR1 SGHRS and CDR2 YFSETQ. Here the CDR3 DNA reads TGCGCCAGCAGCGCAGGACAGGGGGCCGGAAACACCATATATTTT. Translating gives CASSAGQGAGNTIYF.

The chain has TRBV2 and TRBJ2-7; 8 bases are shared with TRBD2. Germline CDR1 and CDR2: SNHLY and FYNNEI. This CDR3 contains 15 residues. Trimming at V came to 7 bases and at J to 1 base, leaving 9 bases not matched to a gene. The CDR3 reads CASTSDRGRSYEQYF. The CDR3, as DNA: TGTGCCAGCACTTCAGACCGCGGGAGGTCCTACGAGCAGTACTTC.

The J gene is TRBJ2-3, the V gene TRBV25-1; 13 bases match TRBD2. CDR3 length equals 18 residues. Germline CDR1 MGHDK, CDR2 SYGVNS. V lost 3 bases to trimming and J lost 0 bases; unmatched junction nucleotides: 6. For the CDR3, the DNA is TGTGCCAGCAGTGAGAGGACTAGCGGGGGTACTAGCACAGATACGCAGTATTTT. Protein sequence: CASSERTSGGTSTDTQYF.

The V call is TRBV20-1, the J call TRBJ2-5; D is uncertain. The germline V gene has CDR1 DFQATT and CDR2 SNEGSKA (reference sequence). This CDR3 is built from 11 residues. V lost 0 bases and J lost 5, with 4 bases in between. The CDR3 bases are TGCAGTGCTAGAGACAAGGAGACCCAGTACTTC. Translation gives CSARDKETQYF.